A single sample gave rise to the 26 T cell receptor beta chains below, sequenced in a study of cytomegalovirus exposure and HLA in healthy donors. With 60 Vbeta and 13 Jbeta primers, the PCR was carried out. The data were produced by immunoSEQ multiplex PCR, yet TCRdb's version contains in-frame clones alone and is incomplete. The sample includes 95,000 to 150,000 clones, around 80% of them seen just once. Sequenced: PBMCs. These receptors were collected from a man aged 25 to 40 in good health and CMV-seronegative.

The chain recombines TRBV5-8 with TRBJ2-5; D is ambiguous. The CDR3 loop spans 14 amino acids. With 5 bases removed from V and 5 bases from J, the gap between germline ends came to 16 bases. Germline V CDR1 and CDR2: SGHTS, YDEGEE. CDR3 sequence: CASSLALGWETQYF. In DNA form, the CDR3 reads TGTGCCAGCAGTCTTGCCCTAGGATGGGAGACCCAGTACTTC.

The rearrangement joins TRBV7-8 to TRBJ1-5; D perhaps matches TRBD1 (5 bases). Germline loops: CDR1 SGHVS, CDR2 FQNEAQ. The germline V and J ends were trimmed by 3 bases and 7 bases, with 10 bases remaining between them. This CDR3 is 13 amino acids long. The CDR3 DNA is TGTGCCAGCAGCTTTACCAGGGAACAGCCCCAGCATTTT. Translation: CASSFTREQPQHF. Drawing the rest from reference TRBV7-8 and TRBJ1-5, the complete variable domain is GAGVSQSPRYKVAKRGQDVALRCDPISGHVSLFWYQQALGQGPEFLTYFQNEAQLDKSGLPSDRFFAERPEGSVSTLKIQRTQQEDSAVYLCASSFTREQPQHFGDGTRLSIL.

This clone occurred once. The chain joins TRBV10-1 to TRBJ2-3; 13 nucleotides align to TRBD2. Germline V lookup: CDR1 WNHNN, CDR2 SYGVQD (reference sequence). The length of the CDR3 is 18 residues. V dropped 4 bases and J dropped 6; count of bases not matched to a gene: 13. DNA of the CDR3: TGCGCCAGCAGTGGCCCGACTAGCGGGGGGAGGAGAGGCGATACGCAGTATTTT. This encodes CASSGPTSGGRRGDTQYF.

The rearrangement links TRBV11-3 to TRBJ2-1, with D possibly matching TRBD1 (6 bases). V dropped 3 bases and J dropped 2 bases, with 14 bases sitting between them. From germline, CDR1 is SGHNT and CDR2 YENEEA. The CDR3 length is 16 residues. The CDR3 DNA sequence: TGTGCCAGCAGCTTCCACAGGGTGGCCGCCTACAATGAGCAGTTCTTC. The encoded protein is CASSFHRVAAYNEQFF.

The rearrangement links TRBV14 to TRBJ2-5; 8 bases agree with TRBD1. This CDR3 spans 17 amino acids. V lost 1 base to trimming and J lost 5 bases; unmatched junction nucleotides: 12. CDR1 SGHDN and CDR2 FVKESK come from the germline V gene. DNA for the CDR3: TGTGCCAGCAGCCAAGTGTGGGCCAGGGGGCTAACGGAGACCCAGTACTTC. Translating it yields CASSQVWARGLTETQYF. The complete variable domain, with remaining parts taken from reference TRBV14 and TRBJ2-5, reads EAGVTQFPSHSVIEKGQTVTLRCDPISGHDNLYWYRRVMGKEIKFLLHFVKESKQDESGMPNNRFLAERTGGTYSTLKVQPAELEDSGVYFCASSQVWARGLTETQYFGPGTRLLVL.

The chain's CDR3 is CASSQDRSHWAQHF. In DNA, the CDR3 is TGCGCCAGCAGCCAAGATAGAAGTCATTGGGCGCAGCATTTT. V and J are TRBV4-3 and TRBJ1-5; no definite D call. Germline V gene data show CDR1 as LGHNA and CDR2 as YSLEER. The CDR3 is 14 residues long. Trimming cost V 0 bases and J 13 bases, with 16 bases left between them.

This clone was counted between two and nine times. CDR3 DNA: TGTGCCAGCAGCTTGGAATTGGGCAAATCCTACGAGCAGTACTTC. Protein product: CASSLELGKSYEQYF. This chain connects TRBV5-4 to TRBJ2-7; D uncertain. Germline values: CDR1 SGHNT, CDR2 YYREEE (reference sequence). The V end was cut by 0 bases, the J end by 1 base, with 11 bases between. The CDR3 is made up of 15 amino acids.

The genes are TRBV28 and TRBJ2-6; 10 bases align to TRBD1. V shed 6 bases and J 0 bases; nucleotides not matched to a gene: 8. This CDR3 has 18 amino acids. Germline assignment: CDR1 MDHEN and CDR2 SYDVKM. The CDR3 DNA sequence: TGTGCCAGCAGGAACCCGGGACAGGGGTCCTCTGGGGCCAACGTCCTGACTTTC. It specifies CASRNPGQGSSGANVLTF.

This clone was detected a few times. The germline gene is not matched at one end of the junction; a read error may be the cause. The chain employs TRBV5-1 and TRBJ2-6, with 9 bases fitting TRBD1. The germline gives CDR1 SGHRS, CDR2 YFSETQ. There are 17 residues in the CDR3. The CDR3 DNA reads TGCGCCAGCAGCTCTTGGGACAGGGAGGCTGGGGCCAACGGCCTGACTTTC. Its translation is CASSSWDREAGANGLTF.

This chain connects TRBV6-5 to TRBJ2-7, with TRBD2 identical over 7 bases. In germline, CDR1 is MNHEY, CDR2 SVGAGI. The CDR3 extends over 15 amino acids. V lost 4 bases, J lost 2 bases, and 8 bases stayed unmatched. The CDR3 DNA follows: TGTGCCAGCAGTTGGGGGGGGGATGTGACCTACGAGCAGTACTTC. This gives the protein CASSWGGDVTYEQYF.

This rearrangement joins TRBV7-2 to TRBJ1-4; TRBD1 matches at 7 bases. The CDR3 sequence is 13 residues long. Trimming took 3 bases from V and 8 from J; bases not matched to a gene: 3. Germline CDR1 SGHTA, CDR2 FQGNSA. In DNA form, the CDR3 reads TGTGCCAGCAGCTTCGGACAGGCCGAAAAACTGTTTTTT. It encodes CASSFGQAEKLFF.

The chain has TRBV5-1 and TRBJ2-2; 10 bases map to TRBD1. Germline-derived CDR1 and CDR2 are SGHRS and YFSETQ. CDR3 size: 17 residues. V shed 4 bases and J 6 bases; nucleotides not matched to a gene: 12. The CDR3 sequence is CASSISGTGVMSGELFF. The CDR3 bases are TGCGCCAGCAGCATATCCGGGACAGGGGTAATGTCCGGGGAGCTGTTTTTT.

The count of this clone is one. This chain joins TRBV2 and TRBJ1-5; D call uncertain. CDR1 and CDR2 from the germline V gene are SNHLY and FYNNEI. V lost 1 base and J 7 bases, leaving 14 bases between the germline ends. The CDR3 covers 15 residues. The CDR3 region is CASSEGLPRLQPQHF. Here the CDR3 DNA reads TGTGCCAGCAGTGAAGGCCTCCCGCGACTACAGCCCCAGCATTTT.

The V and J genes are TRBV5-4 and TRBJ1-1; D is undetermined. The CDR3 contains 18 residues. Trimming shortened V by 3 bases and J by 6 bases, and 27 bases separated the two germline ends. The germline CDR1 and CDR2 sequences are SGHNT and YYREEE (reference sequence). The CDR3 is CASSYTPIPSPLSSEAFF. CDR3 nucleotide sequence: TGTGCCAGCAGCTACACACCAATCCCATCCCCGTTATCCTCTGAAGCTTTCTTT.

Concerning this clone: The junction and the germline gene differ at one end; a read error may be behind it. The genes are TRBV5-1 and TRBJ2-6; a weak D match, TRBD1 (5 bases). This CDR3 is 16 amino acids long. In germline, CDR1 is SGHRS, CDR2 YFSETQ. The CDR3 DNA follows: TGCGCCAGCAGCTTGTTCGATTACTCTGGGGCCAACGGCCTGACTTTC. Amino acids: CASSLFDYSGANGLTF.

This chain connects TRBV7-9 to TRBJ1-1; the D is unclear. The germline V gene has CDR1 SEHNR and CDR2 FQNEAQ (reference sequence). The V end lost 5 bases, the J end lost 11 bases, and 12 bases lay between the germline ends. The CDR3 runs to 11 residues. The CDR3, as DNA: TGTGCCAGCAGCATCGGCGAGAGGGCTTTCTTT. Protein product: CASSIGERAFF.

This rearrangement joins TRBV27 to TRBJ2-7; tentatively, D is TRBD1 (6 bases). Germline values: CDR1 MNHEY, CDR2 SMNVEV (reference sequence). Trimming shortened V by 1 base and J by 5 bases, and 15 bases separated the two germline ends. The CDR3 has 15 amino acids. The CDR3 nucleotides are TGTGCCAGCAGTTTATGGGTCCGGGACACCAACGAGCAGTACTTC. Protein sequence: CASSLWVRDTNEQYF.

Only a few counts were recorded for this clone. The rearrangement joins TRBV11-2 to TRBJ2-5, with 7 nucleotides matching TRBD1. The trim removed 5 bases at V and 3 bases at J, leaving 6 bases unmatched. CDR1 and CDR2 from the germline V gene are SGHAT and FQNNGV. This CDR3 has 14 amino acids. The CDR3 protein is CASSPGTAEETQYF. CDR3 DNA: TGTGCCAGCAGCCCCGGGACAGCGGAAGAGACCCAGTACTTC.

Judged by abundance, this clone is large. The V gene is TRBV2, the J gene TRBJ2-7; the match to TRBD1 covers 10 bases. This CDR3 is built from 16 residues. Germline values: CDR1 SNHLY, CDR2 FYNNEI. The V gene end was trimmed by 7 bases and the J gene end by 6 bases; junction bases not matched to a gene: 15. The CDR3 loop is CASIRSPGQGPGEQYF. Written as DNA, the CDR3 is TGTGCCAGCATTCGAAGTCCGGGACAGGGGCCGGGCGAGCAGTACTTC.

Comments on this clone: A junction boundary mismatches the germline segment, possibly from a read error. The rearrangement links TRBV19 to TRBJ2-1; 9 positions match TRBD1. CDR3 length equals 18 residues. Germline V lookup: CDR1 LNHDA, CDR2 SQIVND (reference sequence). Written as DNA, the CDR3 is TGTGCCAGTAGTAGGAAACAGGGGGCGGTGAGCTCCTACAATGGGCAGTTCTTC. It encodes CASSRKQGAVSSYNGQFF. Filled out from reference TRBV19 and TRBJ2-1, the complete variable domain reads DGGITQSPKYLFRKEGQNVTLSCEQNLNHDAMYWYRQDPGQGLRLIYYSQIVNDFQKGDIAEGYSVSREKKESFPLTVTSAQKNPTAFYLCASSRKQGAVSSYNGQFFGPGTRLTVL.

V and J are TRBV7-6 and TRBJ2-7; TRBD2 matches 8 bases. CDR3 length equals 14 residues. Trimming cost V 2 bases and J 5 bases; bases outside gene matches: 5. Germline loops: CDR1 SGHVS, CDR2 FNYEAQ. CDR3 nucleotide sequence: TGTGCCAGCAGCTTATTAGCGGGGATCCACGAGCAGTACTTC. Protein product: CASSLLAGIHEQYF.

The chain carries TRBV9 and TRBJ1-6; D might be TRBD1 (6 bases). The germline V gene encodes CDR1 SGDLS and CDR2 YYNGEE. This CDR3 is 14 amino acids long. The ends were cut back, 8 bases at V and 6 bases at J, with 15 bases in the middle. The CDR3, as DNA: TGTGCCAGTAGCCCGGGACACCCTAATTCACCCCTCCACTTT. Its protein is CASSPGHPNSPLHF.

CDR3 nucleotide sequence: TGCGCCAGCAGCCCCAGGGATGCGAACACTGAAGCTTTCTTT. It codes for CASSPRDANTEAFF. The rearrangement links TRBV5-1 to TRBJ1-1; the D gene is possibly TRBD1 (5 bases). The CDR3 contains 14 residues. The germline V and J ends were trimmed by 4 bases and 1 base, with 11 bases remaining between them. Germline loops: CDR1 SGHRS, CDR2 YFSETQ.

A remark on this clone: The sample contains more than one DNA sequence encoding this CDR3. As DNA, the CDR3 is TGTGCCAGCAGCCCCGGCCAACCGGGTATCGATACGCAGTATTTT. This translates into CASSPGQPGIDTQYF. This rearrangement joins TRBV7-2 to TRBJ2-3; no firm D call. Deletions cut 5 bases from V and 6 bases from J, with 18 bases between. Germline V CDR1 and CDR2: SGHTA, FQGNSA. CDR3 length: 15 amino acids.

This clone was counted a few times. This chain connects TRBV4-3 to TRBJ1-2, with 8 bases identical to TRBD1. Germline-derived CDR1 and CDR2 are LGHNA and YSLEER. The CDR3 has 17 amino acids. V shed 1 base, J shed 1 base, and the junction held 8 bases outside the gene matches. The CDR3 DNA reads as TGCGCCAGCAGCCAAGGAGTGACAGGGGCCGATAACTATGGCTACACCTTC. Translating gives CASSQGVTGADNYGYTF.

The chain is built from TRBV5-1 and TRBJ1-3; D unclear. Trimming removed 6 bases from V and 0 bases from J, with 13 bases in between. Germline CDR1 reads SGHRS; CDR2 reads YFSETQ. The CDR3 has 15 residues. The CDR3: CASTRAGDSGNTIYF. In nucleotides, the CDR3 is TGCGCCAGCACTCGGGCGGGCGACTCTGGAAACACCATATATTTT.